These 20 T cell receptor beta chains originate from one sample sequenced in a study of cytomegalovirus exposure and HLA in healthy donors (dated by TCRdb to the late 2010s). Library generation was performed with the immunoSEQ multiplex PCR assay. TCRdb took over this immuneACCESS table, retaining in-frame rearrangements with V and J assigned. Such tables are incomplete; in checked studies, under half of the missing clones stem from an unresolved V gene, and the remainder is unexplained. The sample table contains roughly 180,000 clones; only one count was recorded for around nine tenths of them. 6% to 8.5% of the sample goes to the ten largest clones. Sequenced material: PBMCs. All receptors come from a young man in good health and CMV-seropositive.

The gene calls are TRBV29-1 and TRBJ2-3; TRBD1 or TRBD2 may be the D gene (6 bases each). Germline-derived CDR1 and CDR2 are SQVTM and ANQGSEA. The CDR3 length is 15 residues. V was trimmed by 6 bases and J by 2 bases, leaving 18 bases between them. The chain's CDR3 is CSVNRDGTFTDTQYF. CDR3 nucleotides: TGCAGCGTGAACAGGGACGGGACTTTCACAGATACGCAGTATTTT.

V is TRBV27 and J is TRBJ1-3; tentatively, D is TRBD1 (6 bases). The CDR3 has 14 residues. Looked up from germline, CDR1 is MNHEY and CDR2 is SMNVEV (reference sequence). V lost 2 bases and J 3 bases, leaving 8 bases between the germline ends. CDR3 DNA: TGTGCCAGCAGTTTAAGGGGGGGTGGAAACACCATATATTTT. Protein sequence: CASSLRGGGNTIYF.

Written as DNA, the CDR3 is TGTGCCAGTAGTCAAACTAGCGGGACTCTACAAGAGACCCAGTACTTC. Translation: CASSQTSGTLQETQYF. This chain uses TRBV19 with TRBJ2-5, with TRBD2 matching over 10 bases. J gave up 2 bases and V 5 bases, and 8 bases lay outside the gene matches. The CDR3 consists of 16 residues. Germline V lookup: CDR1 LNHDA, CDR2 SQIVND (reference sequence).

V is TRBV6-5 and J is TRBJ1-1, with unresolved D. V was clipped by 4 bases and J by 5 bases, with 11 bases between them. Germline values: CDR1 MNHEY, CDR2 SVGAGI. The CDR3 is 13 residues long. In DNA, the CDR3 is TGTGCCAGCAGTTTATCAGGCTTGACTGAAGCTTTCTTT. Its translation is CASSLSGLTEAFF.

V gene TRBV29-1 combines with J gene TRBJ1-1, with D uncertain. The CDR3 length is 12 residues. Germline CDR1 SQVTM, CDR2 ANQGSEA. Trimming cost V 4 bases and J 2 bases, with 8 bases left between them. CDR3 DNA: TGCAGCGTTGTACGTGCTAACACTGAAGCTTTCTTT. Encoded protein: CSVVRANTEAFF.

This chain connects TRBV4-1 to TRBJ2-2; TRBD2 aligns across 7 bases. The trim removed 0 bases at V and 6 bases at J, leaving 7 bases unmatched. This CDR3 region has 16 residues. Germline V lookup: CDR1 MGHRA, CDR2 YSYEKL. CDR3 residues: CASSQEGWGGSGELFF. CDR3 DNA sequence: TGCGCCAGCAGCCAAGAGGGCTGGGGAGGGTCCGGGGAGCTGTTTTTT.

The V and J genes are TRBV7-2 and TRBJ2-1, with unresolved D. Germline V lookup: CDR1 SGHTA, CDR2 FQGNSA. This CDR3 region has 15 residues. V dropped 6 bases and J dropped 10 bases, with 22 bases sitting between them. The CDR3 DNA reads TGTGCCAGCAGATCGGACGGACGCGGACCTTCCGAGCAGTTCTTC. Its protein is CASRSDGRGPSEQFF.

The V gene is TRBV7-2, the J gene TRBJ1-2; D unclear. Germline V gives CDR1 SGHTA, CDR2 FQGNSA. Trimming shortened V by 5 bases and J by 3 bases, and 7 bases separated the two germline ends. The CDR3 runs to 12 residues. CDR3 sequence reads: CASSPRDYGYTF. In DNA form, the CDR3 reads TGTGCCAGCAGCCCGCGGGACTATGGCTACACCTTC. The complete variable domain, with remaining parts taken from reference TRBV7-2 and TRBJ1-2, reads GAGVSQSPSNKVTEKGKDVELRCDPISGHTALYWYRQSLGQGLEFLIYFQGNSAPDKSGLPSDRFSAERTGGSVSTLTIQRTQQEDSAVYLCASSPRDYGYTFGSGTRLTVV.

The chain combines TRBV4-1 with TRBJ1-2; D perhaps matches TRBD1 (6 bases). Trimming took off 4 bases at V and 2 bases at J, with 17 bases between the two ends. The CDR3 runs to 16 residues. The germline V gene encodes CDR1 MGHRA and CDR2 YSYEKL. CDR3 bases: TGCGCCAGCAGCCGAGCGACAGGCGCAGAGAACTATGGCTACACCTTC. Translation gives CASSRATGAENYGYTF.

The chain is built from TRBV7-3 and TRBJ1-6; tentative D call: TRBD1 (6 bases). V lost 1 base to trimming and J lost 6 bases, with 10 bases between them. Germline-derived CDR1 and CDR2 are SGHTA and FQGTGA. The CDR3 has 15 amino acids. In DNA form, the CDR3 reads TGTGCCAGCAGCTTAAACACAGGGTCTAATTCACCCCTCCACTTT. Translating it yields CASSLNTGSNSPLHF. The full variable domain, with the rest looked up from reference TRBV7-3 and TRBJ1-6, is GAGVSQTPSNKVTEKGKYVELRCDPISGHTALYWYRQSLGQGPEFLIYFQGTGAADDSGLPNDRFFAVRPEGSVSTLKIQRTERGDSAVYLCASSLNTGSNSPLHFGNGTRLTVT.

This chain connects TRBV27 to TRBJ2-1, with TRBD2 matching 9 bases. With 5 bases clipped from V and 9 bases from J, the junction kept 5 bases outside the gene matches. The CDR3 loop spans 13 amino acids. Germline loops: CDR1 MNHEY, CDR2 SMNVEV (reference sequence). In DNA form, the CDR3 reads TGTGCCAGCAGTCCCCAACTAGCGGGTGAGCAGTTCTTC. It encodes CASSPQLAGEQFF.

V and J are TRBV11-2 and TRBJ1-2; the D is unclear. The length of the CDR3 is 16 residues. Trimming removed 0 bases at V and 5 bases at J, with 16 bases between. CDR1 is SGHAT, CDR2 FQNNGV, per germline. This CDR3 reads CASSLDGRVPAYGYTF. The CDR3 DNA sequence: TGTGCCAGCAGCTTAGATGGCCGGGTCCCCGCTTATGGCTACACCTTC.

The chain joins TRBV5-4 to TRBJ1-1; the D gene is possibly TRBD1 (5 bases). Germline V gene data show CDR1 as SGHNT and CDR2 as YYREEE (reference sequence). V lost 4 bases and J lost 0, with 13 bases in between. The CDR3 consists of 15 residues. Here the CDR3 reads CASSPREGMNTEAFF. The CDR3 bases are TGTGCCAGCAGCCCCAGGGAGGGGATGAACACTGAAGCTTTCTTT.

About this clone itself: In the same sample, other DNA sequences code for this CDR3. This chain uses TRBV5-6 with TRBJ2-7; D possibly corresponds to TRBD2 (6 bases). Trimming left V 0 bases short and J 0 bases short, with 7 bases between. The germline V gene encodes CDR1 SGHDT and CDR2 YYEEEE. This CDR3 comprises 14 residues. CDR3 sequence (DNA): TGTGCCAGCAGCTTGGGTAGCGGCTCCTACGAGCAGTACTTC. Encoded protein: CASSLGSGSYEQYF.

The genes are TRBV2 and TRBJ1-5; D unresolved. This CDR3 contains 14 residues. CDR1 and CDR2 from the germline V gene are SNHLY and FYNNEI. The V gene lost 4 bases and the J gene lost 0 bases, with 7 bases spanning the gap. In nucleotides, the CDR3 is TGTGCCAGCAGTGGACAAGTTAGCAATCAGCCCCAGCATTTT. It specifies CASSGQVSNQPQHF. The complete variable domain, with remaining parts taken from reference TRBV2 and TRBJ1-5, reads EPEVTQTPSHQVTQMGQEVILRCVPISNHLYFYWYRQILGQKVEFLVSFYNNEISEKSEIFDDQFSVERPDGSNFTLKIRSTKLEDSAMYFCASSGQVSNQPQHFGDGTRLSIL.

J is TRBJ2-5 and V is TRBV6-5; the match to TRBD2 covers 8 bases. The V gene's germline CDR1 is MNHEY and CDR2 SVGAGI. J was trimmed by 3 bases and V by 0 bases; bases with no gene match: 3. This CDR3 has 15 residues. The CDR3 nucleotides read TGTGCCAGCAGTTACTCCACTAGCGGTAAAGAGACCCAGTACTTC. Encoded protein: CASSYSTSGKETQYF.

The chain is built from TRBV9 and TRBJ2-7, with D maybe TRBD1 (5 bases). The V and J ends lost 3 bases and 3 bases respectively, with 13 bases between them. The CDR3 consists of 14 residues. The germline gives CDR1 SGDLS, CDR2 YYNGEE. DNA for the CDR3: TGTGCCAGCAGCGCGACGGACACTCTCTACGAGCAGTACTTC. Its translation is CASSATDTLYEQYF. Full variable domain (remainder filled in from reference TRBV9 and TRBJ2-7): DSGVTQTPKHLITATGQRVTLRCSPRSGDLSVYWYQQSLDQGLQFLIQYYNGEERAKGNILERFSAQQFPDLHSELNLSSLELGDSALYFCASSATDTLYEQYFGPGTRLTVT.

V is TRBV11-2 and J is TRBJ1-2, with 9 bases identical to TRBD1. The CDR3 runs 14 residues. Per germline, CDR1 SGHAT and CDR2 FQNNGV. V lost 5 bases and J lost 7; bases outside the gene matches: 8. The chain's CDR3 is CASSPQGALGGYTF. CDR3 bases: TGTGCCAGCAGCCCACAGGGGGCTTTAGGTGGCTACACCTTC.

The chain combines TRBV19 with TRBJ1-5, with 9 bases aligning to TRBD1. V shed 6 bases, J shed 4 bases, and the junction held 4 bases outside the gene matches. Germline V lookup: CDR1 LNHDA, CDR2 SQIVND (reference sequence). CDR3 length equals 14 residues. The CDR3 bases are TGTGCCAGTAGGGAGGGACAGGGAAATCAGCCCCAGCATTTT. This codes for CASREGQGNQPQHF. Together with reference TRBV19 and TRBJ1-5, the CDR3 gives the full variable domain: DGGITQSPKYLFRKEGQNVTLSCEQNLNHDAMYWYRQDPGQGLRLIYYSQIVNDFQKGDIAEGYSVSREKKESFPLTVTSAQKNPTAFYLCASREGQGNQPQHFGDGTRLSIL.

This chain joins TRBV9 and TRBJ2-7; TRBD1 matches 9 bases. Germline V gives CDR1 SGDLS, CDR2 YYNGEE. Trimming cost V 3 bases and J 6 bases; bases outside gene matches: 13. The length of the CDR3 is 16 residues. The CDR3 reads CASSANTGTGILEQYF. CDR3 coding DNA: TGTGCCAGCAGCGCCAACACCGGGACAGGGATTCTCGAGCAGTACTTC.